This TCR beta chain was sequenced for a study of T cell repertoires in cytomegalovirus infection. Study as a whole: The public TCR beta signatures pointed to both CMV infection and matching HLA type. Whole-study results and caveats: Clonotypes of TCR beta that were HLA-C-restricted and CMV-specific dominated the ex vivo response. Public TCR beta family frequency separated CMV-and-HLA carriers, including in an independent cohort.

In TCRdb, the reads were re-called with MiXCR into one record per CDR3 protein. Of under 95,000 distinct CDR3 sequences in the sample, under 4.5% were seen once. This clonotype was counted many times. Antigen specificity is unknown. The germline V and J ends were trimmed by 5 bases and 7 bases, with 21 bases remaining between them. This CDR3 contains 15 residues. Looked up from germline, CDR1 is SGHTA and CDR2 is FQGNSA. The specimen sequenced was PBMCs. This TCR derives from a human donor in good health (CMV status not recorded). Some clones in this sample may be carry-over from other donors' samples. The chain employs TRBV7-2 and TRBJ2-7; either TRBD1 or TRBD2 may supply D (5 bases each). The CDR3 bases are TGTGCCAGCAGCCTTATCCGGGACCCGGGATTGGAGCAGTACTTC. Translating gives CASSLIRDPGLEQYF.